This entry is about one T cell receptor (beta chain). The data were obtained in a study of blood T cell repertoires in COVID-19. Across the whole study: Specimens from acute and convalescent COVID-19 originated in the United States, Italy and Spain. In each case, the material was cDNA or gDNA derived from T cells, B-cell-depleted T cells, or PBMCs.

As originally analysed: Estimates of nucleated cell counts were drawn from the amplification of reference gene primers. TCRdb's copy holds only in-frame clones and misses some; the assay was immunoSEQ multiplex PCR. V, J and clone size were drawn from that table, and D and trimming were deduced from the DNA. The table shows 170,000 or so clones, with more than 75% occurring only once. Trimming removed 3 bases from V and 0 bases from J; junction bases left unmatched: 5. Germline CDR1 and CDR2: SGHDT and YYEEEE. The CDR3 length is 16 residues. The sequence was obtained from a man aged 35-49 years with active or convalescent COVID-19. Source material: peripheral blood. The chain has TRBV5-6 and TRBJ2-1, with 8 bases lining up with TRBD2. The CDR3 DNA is TGTGCCAGCAGCTGGAGCGGGGGAAGCTCCTACAATGAGCAGTTCTTC. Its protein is CASSWSGGSSYNEQFF.